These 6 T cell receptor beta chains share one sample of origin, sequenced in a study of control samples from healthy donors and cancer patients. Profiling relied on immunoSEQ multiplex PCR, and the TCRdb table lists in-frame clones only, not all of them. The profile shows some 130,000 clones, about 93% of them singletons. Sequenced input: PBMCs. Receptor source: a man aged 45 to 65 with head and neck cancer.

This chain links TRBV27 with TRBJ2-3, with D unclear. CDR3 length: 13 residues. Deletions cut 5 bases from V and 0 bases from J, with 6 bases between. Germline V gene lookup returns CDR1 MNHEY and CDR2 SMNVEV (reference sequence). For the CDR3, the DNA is TGTGCCAGCAGTGAAGACAGCACAGATACGCAGTATTTT. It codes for CASSEDSTDTQYF.

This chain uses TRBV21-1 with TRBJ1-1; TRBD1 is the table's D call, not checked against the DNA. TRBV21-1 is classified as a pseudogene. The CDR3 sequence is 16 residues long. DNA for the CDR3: TGTGCCAGCAGCAACGCGGTTGGGGGACAGGTCCTTGAAGCTTTCTTT. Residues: CASSNAVGGQVLEAFF.

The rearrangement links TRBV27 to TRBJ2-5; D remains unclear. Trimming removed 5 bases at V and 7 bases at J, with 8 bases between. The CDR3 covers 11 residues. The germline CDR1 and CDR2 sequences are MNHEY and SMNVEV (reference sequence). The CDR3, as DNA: TGTGCCAGCAGTCATCACCGGACCCAGTACTTC. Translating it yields CASSHHRTQYF.

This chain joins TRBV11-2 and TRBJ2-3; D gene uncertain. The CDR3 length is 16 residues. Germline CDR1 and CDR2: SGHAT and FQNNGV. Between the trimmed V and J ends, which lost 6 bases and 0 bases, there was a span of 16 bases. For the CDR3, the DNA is TGTGCCAGCAGTATTAATGCGGTGGGGAGCACAGATACGCAGTATTTT. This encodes CASSINAVGSTDTQYF.

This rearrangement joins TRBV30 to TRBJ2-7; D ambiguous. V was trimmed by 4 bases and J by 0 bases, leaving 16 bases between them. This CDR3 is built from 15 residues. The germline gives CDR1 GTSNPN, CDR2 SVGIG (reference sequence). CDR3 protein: CAWKSFGLGSYEQYF. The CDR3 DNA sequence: TGTGCCTGGAAGTCGTTTGGGTTGGGCTCCTACGAGCAGTACTTC.

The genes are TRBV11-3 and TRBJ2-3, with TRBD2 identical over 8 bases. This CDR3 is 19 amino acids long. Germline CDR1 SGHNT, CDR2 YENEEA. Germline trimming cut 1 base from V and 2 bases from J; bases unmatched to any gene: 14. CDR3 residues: CASSLGELGLVNPTDTQYF. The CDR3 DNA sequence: TGTGCCAGCAGCTTAGGGGAACTGGGACTAGTAAACCCCACAGATACGCAGTATTTT.